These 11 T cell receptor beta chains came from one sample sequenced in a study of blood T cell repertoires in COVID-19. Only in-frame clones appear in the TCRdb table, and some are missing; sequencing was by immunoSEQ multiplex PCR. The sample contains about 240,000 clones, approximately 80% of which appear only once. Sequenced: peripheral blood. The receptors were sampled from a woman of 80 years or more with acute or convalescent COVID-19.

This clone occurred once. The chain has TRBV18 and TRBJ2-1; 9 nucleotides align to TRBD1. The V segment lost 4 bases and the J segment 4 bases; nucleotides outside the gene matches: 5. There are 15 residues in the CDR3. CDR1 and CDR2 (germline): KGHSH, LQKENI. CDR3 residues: CASSLGQGGYNEQFF. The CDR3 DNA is TGTGCCAGCTCACTGGGACAGGGTGGGTACAATGAGCAGTTCTTC.

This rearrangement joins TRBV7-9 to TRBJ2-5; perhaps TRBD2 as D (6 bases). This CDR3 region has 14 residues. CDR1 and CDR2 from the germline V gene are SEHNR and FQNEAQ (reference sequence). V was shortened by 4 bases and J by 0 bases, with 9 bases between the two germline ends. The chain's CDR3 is CASSSRLDQETQYF. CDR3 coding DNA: TGTGCCAGCAGCTCCCGACTAGACCAAGAGACCCAGTACTTC.

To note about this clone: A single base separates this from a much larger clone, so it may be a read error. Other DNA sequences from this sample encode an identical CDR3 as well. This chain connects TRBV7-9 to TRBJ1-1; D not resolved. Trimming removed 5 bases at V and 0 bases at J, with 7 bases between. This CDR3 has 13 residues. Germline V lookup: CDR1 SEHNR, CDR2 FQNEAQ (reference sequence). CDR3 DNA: TGTGCCAGCAGCACAGACATGAACACTGAAGCTTTCTTT. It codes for CASSTDMNTEAFF. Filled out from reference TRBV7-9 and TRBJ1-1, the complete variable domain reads DTGVSQNPRHKITKRGQNVTFRCDPISEHNRLYWYRQTLGQGPEFLTYFQNEAQLEKSRLLSDRFSAERPKGSFSTLEIQRTEQGDSAMYLCASSTDMNTEAFFGQGTRLTVV.

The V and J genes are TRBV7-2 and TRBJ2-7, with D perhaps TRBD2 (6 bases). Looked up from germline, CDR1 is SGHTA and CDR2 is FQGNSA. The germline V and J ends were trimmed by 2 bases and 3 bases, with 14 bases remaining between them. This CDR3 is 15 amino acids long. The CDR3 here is CASSLFVGGVYEQYF. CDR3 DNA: TGTGCCAGCAGCTTATTCGTCGGAGGGGTCTACGAGCAGTACTTC.

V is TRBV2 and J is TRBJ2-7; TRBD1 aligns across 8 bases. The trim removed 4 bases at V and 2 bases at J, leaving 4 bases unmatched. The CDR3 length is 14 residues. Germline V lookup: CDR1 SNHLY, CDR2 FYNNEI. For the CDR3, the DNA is TGTGCCAGCAGTGGAGGACAGGGTGCCTACGAGCAGTACTTC. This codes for CASSGGQGAYEQYF.

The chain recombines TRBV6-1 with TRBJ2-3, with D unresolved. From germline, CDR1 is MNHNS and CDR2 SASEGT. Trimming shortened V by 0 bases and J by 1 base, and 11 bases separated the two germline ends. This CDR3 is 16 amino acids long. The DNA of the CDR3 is TGTGCCAGCAGTGAAGCCCTGACTCGGCGCACAGATACGCAGTATTTT. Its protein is CASSEALTRRTDTQYF.

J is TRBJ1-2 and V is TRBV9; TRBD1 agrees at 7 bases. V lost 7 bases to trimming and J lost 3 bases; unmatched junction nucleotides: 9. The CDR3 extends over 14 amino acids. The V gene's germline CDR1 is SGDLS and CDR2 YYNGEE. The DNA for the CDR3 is TGTGCCAGCGGAGAACAGGGGCCGGACTATGGCTACACCTTC. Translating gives CASGEQGPDYGYTF. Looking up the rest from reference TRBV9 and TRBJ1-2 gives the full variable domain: DSGVTQTPKHLITATGQRVTLRCSPRSGDLSVYWYQQSLDQGLQFLIQYYNGEERAKGNILERFSAQQFPDLHSELNLSSLELGDSALYFCASGEQGPDYGYTFGSGTRLTVV.

Here the CDR3 reads CASSPPGQAVNTEAFF. The CDR3 nucleotides are TGTGCCAGCAGCCCCCCCGGACAGGCAGTGAACACTGAAGCTTTCTTT. The chain combines TRBV7-8 with TRBJ1-1; 7 bases are shared with TRBD1. This CDR3 is built from 16 residues. J was trimmed by 0 bases and V by 5 bases; bases with no gene match: 9. CDR1 is SGHVS and CDR2 is FQNEAQ in the germline V gene.

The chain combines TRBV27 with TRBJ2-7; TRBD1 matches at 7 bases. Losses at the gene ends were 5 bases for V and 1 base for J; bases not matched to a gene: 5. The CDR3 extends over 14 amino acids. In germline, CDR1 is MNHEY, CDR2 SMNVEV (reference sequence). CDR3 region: CASSRDRLSYEQYF. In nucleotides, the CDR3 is TGTGCCAGCAGTAGGGACAGATTGTCCTACGAGCAGTACTTC.

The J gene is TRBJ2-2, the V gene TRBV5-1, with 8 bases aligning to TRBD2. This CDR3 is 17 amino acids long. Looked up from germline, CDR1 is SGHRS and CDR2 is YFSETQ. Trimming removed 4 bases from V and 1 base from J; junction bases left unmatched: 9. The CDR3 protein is CASSPSRAGGNTGELFF. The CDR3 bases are TGCGCCAGCAGCCCAAGCAGGGCGGGGGGGAACACCGGGGAGCTGTTTTTT.

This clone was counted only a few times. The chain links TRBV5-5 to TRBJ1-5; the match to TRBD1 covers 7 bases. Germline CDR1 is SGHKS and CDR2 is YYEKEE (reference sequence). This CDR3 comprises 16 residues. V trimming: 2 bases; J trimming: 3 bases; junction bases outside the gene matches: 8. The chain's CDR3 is CASSLAGTVNNQPQHF. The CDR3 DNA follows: TGTGCCAGCAGCTTAGCCGGGACAGTAAACAATCAGCCCCAGCATTTT.